Below, 2 T cell receptor beta chains from the same sample are listed, as sequenced in a study of cytotoxic CD8 clonotypes in ibrutinib-treated CLL. Measured with immunoSEQ multiplex PCR; TCRdb has only the in-frame clones, and not every one. The repertoire holds 130,000 to 150,000 clones, with about 91% as singletons. Specimen: PBMCs, collected after 12 months of ibrutinib treatment. The receptor source for this set is a human donor with chronic lymphocytic leukemia.

This chain uses TRBV28 with TRBJ2-1; D call uncertain. The ends were cut back, 2 bases at V and 14 bases at J, with 25 bases in the middle. CDR1 is MDHEN and CDR2 is SYDVKM in the germline V gene. The CDR3 is 16 residues long. CDR3 loop: CASSLKSFRRRQPEFF. CDR3 coding DNA: TGTGCCAGCAGTTTAAAAAGTTTTCGGCGCCGTCAACCGGAGTTCTTC.

The rearrangement uses TRBV5-5 and TRBJ2-1, with D perhaps matching TRBD1 or TRBD2 (5 bases each). V lost 4 bases and J 13 bases, leaving 9 bases between the germline ends. The CDR3 totals 10 residues. Germline V gene data show CDR1 as SGHKS and CDR2 as YYEKEE (reference sequence). Here the CDR3 DNA reads TGTGCCAGCAGCCCCGGGACCCAGTTCTTC. It codes for CASSPGTQFF.